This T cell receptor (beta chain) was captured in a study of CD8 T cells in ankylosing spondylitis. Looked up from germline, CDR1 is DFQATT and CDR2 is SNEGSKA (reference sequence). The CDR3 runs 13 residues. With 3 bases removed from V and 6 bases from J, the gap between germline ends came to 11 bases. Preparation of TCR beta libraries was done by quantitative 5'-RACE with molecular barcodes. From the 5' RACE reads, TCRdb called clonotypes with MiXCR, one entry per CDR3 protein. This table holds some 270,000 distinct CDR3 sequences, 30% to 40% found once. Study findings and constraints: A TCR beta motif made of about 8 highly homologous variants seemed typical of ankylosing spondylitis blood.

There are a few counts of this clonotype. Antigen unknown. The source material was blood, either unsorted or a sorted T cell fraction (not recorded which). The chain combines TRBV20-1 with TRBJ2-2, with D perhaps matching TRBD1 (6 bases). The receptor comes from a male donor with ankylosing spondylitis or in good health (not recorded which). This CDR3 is CSARGHSPGELFF. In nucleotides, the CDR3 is TGCAGTGCTAGGGGACACAGTCCCGGGGAGCTGTTTTTT.